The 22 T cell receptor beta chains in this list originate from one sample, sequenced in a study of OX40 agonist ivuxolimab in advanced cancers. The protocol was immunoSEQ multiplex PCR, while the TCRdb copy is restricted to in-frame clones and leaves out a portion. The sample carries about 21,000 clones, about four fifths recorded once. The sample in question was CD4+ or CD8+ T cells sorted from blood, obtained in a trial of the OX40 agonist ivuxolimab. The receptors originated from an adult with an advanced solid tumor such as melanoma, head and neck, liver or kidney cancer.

The CDR3 reads CASSSKTSGTETQYF. The CDR3 DNA sequence: TGTGCCAGCAGCTCGAAGACTAGCGGGACGGAGACCCAGTACTTC. The rearrangement uses TRBV5-4 and TRBJ2-5; 11 bases fit TRBD2. V lost 3 bases and J lost 5; bases outside the gene matches: 6. Germline V gives CDR1 SGHNT, CDR2 YYREEE (reference sequence). The CDR3 is 15 residues long.

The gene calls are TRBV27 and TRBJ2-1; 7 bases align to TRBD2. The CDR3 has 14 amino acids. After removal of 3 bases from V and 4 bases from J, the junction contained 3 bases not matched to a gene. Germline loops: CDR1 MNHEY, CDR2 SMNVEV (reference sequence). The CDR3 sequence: CASSFGAGYNEQFF. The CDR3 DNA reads TGTGCCAGCAGTTTCGGAGCGGGGTACAATGAGCAGTTCTTC.

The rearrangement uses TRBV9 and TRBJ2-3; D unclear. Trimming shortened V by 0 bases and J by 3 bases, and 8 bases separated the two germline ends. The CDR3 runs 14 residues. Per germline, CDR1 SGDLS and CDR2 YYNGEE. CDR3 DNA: TGTGCCAGCAGCGTAGCGGCTAGAACAGATACGCAGTATTTT. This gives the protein CASSVAARTDTQYF.

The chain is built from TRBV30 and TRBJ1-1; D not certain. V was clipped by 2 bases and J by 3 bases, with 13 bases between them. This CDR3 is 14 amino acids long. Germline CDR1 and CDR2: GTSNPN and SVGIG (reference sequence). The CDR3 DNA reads TGTGCCTGGAGTTCCGTTGGGAGGGACACTGAAGCTTTCTTT. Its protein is CAWSSVGRDTEAFF.

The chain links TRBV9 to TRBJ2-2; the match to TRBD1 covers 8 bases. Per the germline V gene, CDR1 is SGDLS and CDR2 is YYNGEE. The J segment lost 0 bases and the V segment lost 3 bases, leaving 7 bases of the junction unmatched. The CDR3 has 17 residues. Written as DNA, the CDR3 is TGTGCCAGCAGCGACCCCAGGGGGCGGTCGAACACCGGGGAGCTGTTTTTT. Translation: CASSDPRGRSNTGELFF.

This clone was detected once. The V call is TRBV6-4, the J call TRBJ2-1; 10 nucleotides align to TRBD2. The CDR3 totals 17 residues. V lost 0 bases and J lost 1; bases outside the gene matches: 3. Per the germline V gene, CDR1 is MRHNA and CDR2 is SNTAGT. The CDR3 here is CASSDSPSGSSYNEQFF. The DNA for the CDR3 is TGTGCCAGCAGTGACTCACCTAGCGGGAGTTCCTACAATGAGCAGTTCTTC.

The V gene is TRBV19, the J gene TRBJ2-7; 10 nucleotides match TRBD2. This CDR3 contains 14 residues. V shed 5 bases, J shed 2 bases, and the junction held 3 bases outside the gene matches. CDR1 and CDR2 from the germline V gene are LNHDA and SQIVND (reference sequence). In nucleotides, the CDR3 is TGTGCCAGTAGTGCCCTAGCGGGAGCCTACGAGCAGTACTTC. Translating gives CASSALAGAYEQYF.

CDR3 sequence reads: CASSQAGGAKINTEAFF. CDR3 sequence (DNA): TGCGCCAGCAGCCAGGCAGGGGGGGCAAAGATAAACACTGAAGCTTTCTTT. V usage is TRBV4-1 and J usage is TRBJ1-1; 7 nucleotides match TRBD1. The germline V gene has CDR1 MGHRA and CDR2 YSYEKL. V lost 3 bases, J lost 2 bases, and 12 bases stayed unmatched. This CDR3 spans 17 amino acids.

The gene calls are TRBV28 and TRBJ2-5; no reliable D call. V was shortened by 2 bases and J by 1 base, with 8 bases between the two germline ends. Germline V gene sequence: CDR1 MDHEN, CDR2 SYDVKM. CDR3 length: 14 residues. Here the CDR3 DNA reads TGTGCCAGCAGTTTACAGGCCCTCCAAGAGACCCAGTACTTC. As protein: CASSLQALQETQYF.

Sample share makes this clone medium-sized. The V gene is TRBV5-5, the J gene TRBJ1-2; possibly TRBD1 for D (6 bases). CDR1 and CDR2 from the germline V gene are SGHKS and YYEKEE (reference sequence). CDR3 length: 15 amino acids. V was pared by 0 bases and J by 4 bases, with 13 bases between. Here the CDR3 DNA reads TGTGCCAGCAGCTTGGCCGACAGGCCCATCTATGGCTACACCTTC. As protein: CASSLADRPIYGYTF. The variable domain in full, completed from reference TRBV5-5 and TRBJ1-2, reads DAGVTQSPTHLIKTRGQQVTLRCSPISGHKSVSWYQQVLGQGPQFIFQYYEKEERGRGNFPDRFSARQFPNYSSELNVNALLLGDSALYLCASSLADRPIYGYTFGSGTRLTVV.

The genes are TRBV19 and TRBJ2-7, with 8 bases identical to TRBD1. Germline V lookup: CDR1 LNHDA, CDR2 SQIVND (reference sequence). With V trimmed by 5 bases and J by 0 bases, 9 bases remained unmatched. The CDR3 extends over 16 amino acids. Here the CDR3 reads CASSLGTGQASYEQYF. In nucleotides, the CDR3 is TGTGCCAGTAGTTTAGGTACGGGACAGGCCTCCTACGAGCAGTACTTC.

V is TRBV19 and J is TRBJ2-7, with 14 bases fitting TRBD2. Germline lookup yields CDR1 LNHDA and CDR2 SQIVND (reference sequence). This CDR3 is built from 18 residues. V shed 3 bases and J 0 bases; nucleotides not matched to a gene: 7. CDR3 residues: CASSMGTSGSLGSYEQYF. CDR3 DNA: TGTGCCAGTAGTATGGGGACTAGCGGGAGTCTAGGCTCCTACGAGCAGTACTTC.

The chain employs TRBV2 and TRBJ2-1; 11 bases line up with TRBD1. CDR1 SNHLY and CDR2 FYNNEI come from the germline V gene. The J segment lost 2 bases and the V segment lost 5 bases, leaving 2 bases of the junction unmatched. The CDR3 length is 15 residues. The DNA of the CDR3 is TGTGCCAGCAGTCCGGGACAGGGGGCCTACAATGAGCAGTTCTTC. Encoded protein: CASSPGQGAYNEQFF.

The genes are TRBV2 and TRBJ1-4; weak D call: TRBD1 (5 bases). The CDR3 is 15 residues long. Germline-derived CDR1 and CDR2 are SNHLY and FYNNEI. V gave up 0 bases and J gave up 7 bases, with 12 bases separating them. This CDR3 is CASSEAWGSAEKLFF. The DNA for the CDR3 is TGTGCCAGCAGTGAAGCGTGGGGGAGTGCTGAAAAACTGTTTTTT.

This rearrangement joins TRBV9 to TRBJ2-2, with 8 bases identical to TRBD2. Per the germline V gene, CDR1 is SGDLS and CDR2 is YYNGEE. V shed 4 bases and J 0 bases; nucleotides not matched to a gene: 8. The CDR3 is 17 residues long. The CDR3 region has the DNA TGTGCCAGCAGCATAAATAGCGGGGCTGCGAACACCGGGGAGCTGTTTTTT. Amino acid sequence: CASSINSGAANTGELFF.

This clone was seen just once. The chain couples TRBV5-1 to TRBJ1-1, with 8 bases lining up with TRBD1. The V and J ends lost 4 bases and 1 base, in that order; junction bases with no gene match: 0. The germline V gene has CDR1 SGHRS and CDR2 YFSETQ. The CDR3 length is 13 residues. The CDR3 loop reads CASSDRGNTEAFF. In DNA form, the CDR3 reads TGCGCCAGCAGCGACAGGGGGAACACTGAAGCTTTCTTT.

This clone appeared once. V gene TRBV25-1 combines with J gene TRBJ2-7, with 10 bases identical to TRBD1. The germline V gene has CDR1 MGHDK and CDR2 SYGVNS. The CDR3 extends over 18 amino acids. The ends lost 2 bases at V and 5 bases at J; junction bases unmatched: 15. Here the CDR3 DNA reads TGTGCCAGCAGTGAACCCCGCCCGACAGGGGGCCTTCACGACGAGCAGTACTTC. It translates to CASSEPRPTGGLHDEQYF.

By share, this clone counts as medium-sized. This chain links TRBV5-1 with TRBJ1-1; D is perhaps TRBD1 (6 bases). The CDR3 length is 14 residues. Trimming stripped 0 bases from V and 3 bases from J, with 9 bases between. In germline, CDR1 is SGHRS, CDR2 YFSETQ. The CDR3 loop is CASSLGGGYTEAFF. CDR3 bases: TGCGCCAGCAGCTTGGGAGGGGGTTACACTGAAGCTTTCTTT.

CDR3 sequence reads: CASSPYEGGPYNEQFF. The DNA of the CDR3 is TGCGCCAGCAGCCCATATGAGGGAGGCCCTTACAATGAGCAGTTCTTC. The chain has TRBV5-1 and TRBJ2-1, with a possible D match to TRBD2 (6 bases). CDR3 length: 16 amino acids. Germline V gene data show CDR1 as SGHRS and CDR2 as YFSETQ. Trimming pared 4 bases from V and 4 bases from J, leaving 18 bases between.

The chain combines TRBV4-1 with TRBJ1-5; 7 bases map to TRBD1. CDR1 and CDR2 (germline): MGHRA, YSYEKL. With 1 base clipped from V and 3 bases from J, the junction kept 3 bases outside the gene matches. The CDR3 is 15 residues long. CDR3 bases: TGCGCCAGCAGCCAAGTACAGGGGACCAATCAGCCCCAGCATTTT. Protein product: CASSQVQGTNQPQHF.

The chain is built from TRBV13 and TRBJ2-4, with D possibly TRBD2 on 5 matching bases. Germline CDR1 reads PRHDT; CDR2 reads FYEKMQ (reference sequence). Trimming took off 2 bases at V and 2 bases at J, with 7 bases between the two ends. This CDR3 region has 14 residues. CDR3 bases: TGTGCCAGCAGCTTACGGGGTACCAAAAACATTCAGTACTTC. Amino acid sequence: CASSLRGTKNIQYF.

The DNA for the CDR3 is TGTGCCAGCAGCTCTCCTCGGTCCGGGGGCAATGAGCAGTTCTTC. Its translation is CASSSPRSGGNEQFF. V is TRBV9 and J is TRBJ2-1; D may be TRBD2 (6 bases). The CDR3 contains 15 residues. Germline V CDR1 and CDR2: SGDLS, YYNGEE. V lost 4 bases to trimming and J lost 6 bases, with 17 bases between them.